This TCR beta chain appears in the sequencing data of a study of blood T cells in healthy people across ages (dated by TCRdb to 2014 to 2015). Notes on the research overall: In model experiments, template switching captured about one uniquely barcoded TCR beta cDNA molecule for every two T cells. For two donors (one aged 18 to 30 and one aged 80 or older), the study analyzed two additional independent replicas of 1 million unique cDNA reads from the same blood draw. To avoid experimental bias, donors of different ages were spread randomly across the sequencing lanes. The donors were divided into four age groups: young (average around 16 years), middle-aged (almost 40), aged (approximately 62) and long-lived (roughly 86). The study measured age-related changes in TCR beta repertoire diversity using deep sequencing normalized with unique cDNA molecular identifiers. The research as a whole found: As age increased, observed TCR beta diversity per million T cells dropped in a roughly linear way, and a significant reduction was already evident by age about 36. Compared with the aged group, the long-lived group had more naive CD4+ T cells, fewer expanded clones and increased TCR diversity, a pattern suggesting age selection. Because the CMV infection status of the donors was unknown, age-related changes in expanded clonotypes may potentially have been confounded. There was a strong correlation between observed TCR beta diversity and the percentage of naive T cells measured by flow cytometry. Total diversity estimates from one million sequenced T cells were considered lower bounds and underestimates. Bulk unsorted PBMC profiling prevented conclusive comparison of naive and antigen-experienced compartments.

A distance of 14 bases separates the germline ends of V and J, which lose 5 bases and 10 bases respectively. From the cysteine through the phenylalanine, the CDR3 covers 12 amino acids. The only DNA kept is the CDR3, 36 bases in frame from the first base. The method was 5' RACE. Instrument used: Illumina HiSeq 2500. A second PCR of 7 to 11 cycles was run with a J-beta primer mix and a sample-barcoded 5' primer. A template-switch 5' adaptor carrying 12 random nucleotides introduced a unique molecular identifier onto each TCR beta cDNA molecule. Each sample yielded at least 3 million CDR3-containing paired-end reads. First-strand cDNA synthesis was performed from all RNA using the Mint cDNA synthesis kit, with priming by a TRBC-specific oligonucleotide. After uracil-DNA glycosylase treatment, a first 18-cycle PCR used universal primers M1SS and BC2_uni_R on all cDNA. The authors' pipeline ran thus. For normalization, 1 million high-quality reads, each with a distinct molecular identifier, were randomly selected from each sample. Instead of being binned into consensus sequences, reads that shared molecular identifiers were thrown out. MiTCR, set to a Q25 quality threshold and the strictest error-elimination algorithm, was used for CDR3 identification, clonotype clustering and error correction. A nonparametric unseen species model using Euler transformation provided a lower-bound estimate of total TCR beta diversity. TCRdb reworked the public reads: Q25 trimming with fastp, MiXCR clone assembly, productive beta chains retained. Entries that share a CDR3 protein sequence are merged under the most common genes and DNA. TCRdb assigned the V and J calls; the authors' analysis was not used. The sample table shows roughly 1,800,000 distinct CDR3 sequences, and 40% to 55% are seen once. The ten largest clones represent approximately 2% of the sample.

In the case of this clonotype: There is no known antigen for this receptor. Base qualities are not provided; no much larger clone lies one nucleotide away.

The donors were some 36 Caucasian individuals from Russia, aged roughly 6 to 100 years, who were systemically healthy. Around 10 milliliters of peripheral blood were collected from each donor into EDTA-treated Vacutainer tubes. Ficoll-Paque density-gradient centrifugation was used to isolate PBMCs, with at least 6.5 million per sample. Trizol reagent was used to extract total RNA from PBMCs, with at least 5 micrograms per sample. The percentages of naive CD45RAhigh/CD27high T cells were determined by flow cytometry on a PBMC aliquot from every donor. The V and J segments used are TRBV12-3 or TRBV12-4 and TRBJ1-1; the best D guess is TRBD1, with 6 bases matching. Sequences were obtained from blood. The receptor was isolated from a woman between 40 and 55 years old in good health. The nucleotides are TGTGCCAGCAGTAGTGCCGAACAGGGAGCTTTCTTT. The translation is CASSSAEQGAFF.